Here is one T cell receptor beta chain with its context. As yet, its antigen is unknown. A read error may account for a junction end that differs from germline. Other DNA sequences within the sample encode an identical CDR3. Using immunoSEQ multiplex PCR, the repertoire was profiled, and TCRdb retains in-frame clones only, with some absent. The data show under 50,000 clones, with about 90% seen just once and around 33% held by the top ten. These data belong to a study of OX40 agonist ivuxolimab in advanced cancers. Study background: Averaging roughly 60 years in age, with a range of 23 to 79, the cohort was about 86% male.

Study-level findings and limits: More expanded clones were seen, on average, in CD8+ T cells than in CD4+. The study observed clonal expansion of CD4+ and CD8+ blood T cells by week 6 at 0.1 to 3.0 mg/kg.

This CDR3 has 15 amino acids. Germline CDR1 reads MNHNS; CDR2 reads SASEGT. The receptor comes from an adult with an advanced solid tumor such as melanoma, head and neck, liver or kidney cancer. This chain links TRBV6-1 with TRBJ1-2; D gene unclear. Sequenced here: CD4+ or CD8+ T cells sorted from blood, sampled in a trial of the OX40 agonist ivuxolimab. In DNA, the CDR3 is TGTGCCAGCAGTGAGGGCGGCCCTATCCACTATGGTTACACCTTC. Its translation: CASSEGGPIHYGYTF.